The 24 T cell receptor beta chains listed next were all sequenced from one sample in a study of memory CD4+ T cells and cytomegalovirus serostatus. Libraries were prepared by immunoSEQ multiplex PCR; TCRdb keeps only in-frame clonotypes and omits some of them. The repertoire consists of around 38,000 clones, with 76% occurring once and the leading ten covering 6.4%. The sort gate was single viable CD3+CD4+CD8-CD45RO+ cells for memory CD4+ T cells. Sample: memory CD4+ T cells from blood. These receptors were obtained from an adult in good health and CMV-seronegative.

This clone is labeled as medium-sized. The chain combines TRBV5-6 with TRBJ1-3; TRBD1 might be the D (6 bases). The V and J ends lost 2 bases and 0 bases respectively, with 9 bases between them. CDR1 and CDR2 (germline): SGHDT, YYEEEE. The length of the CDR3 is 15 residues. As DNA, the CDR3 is TGTGCCAGCAGCTTCTGGACAGTCTCTGGAAACACCATATATTTT. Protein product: CASSFWTVSGNTIYF.

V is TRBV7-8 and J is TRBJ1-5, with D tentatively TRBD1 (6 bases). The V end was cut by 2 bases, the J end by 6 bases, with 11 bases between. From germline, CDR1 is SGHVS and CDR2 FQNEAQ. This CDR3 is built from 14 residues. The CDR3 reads CASSLLTGPQPQHF. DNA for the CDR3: TGTGCCAGCAGCTTACTGACAGGACCTCAGCCCCAGCATTTT.

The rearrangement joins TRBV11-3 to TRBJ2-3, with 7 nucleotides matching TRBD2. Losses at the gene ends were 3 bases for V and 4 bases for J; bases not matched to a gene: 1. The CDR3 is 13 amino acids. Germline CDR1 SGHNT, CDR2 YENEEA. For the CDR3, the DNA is TGTGCCAGCAGCTTTGGGGGGGCAGATACGCAGTATTTT. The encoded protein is CASSFGGADTQYF.

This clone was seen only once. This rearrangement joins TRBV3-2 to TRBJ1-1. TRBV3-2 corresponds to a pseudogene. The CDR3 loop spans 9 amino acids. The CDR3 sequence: CASSQEAFF. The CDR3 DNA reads TGTGCCAGCAGCCAAGAAGCTTTCTTT.

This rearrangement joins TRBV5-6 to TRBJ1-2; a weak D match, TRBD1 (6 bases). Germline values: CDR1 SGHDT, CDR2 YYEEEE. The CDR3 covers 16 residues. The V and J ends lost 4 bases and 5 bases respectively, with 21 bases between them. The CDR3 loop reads CASSPAGAHNRYGYTF. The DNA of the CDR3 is TGTGCCAGCAGCCCGGCAGGGGCCCACAACAGATATGGCTACACCTTC. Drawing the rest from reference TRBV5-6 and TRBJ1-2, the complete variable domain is DAGVTQSPTHLIKTRGQQVTLRCSPKSGHDTVSWYQQALGQGPQFIFQYYEEEERQRGNFPDRFSGHQFPNYSSELNVNALLLGDSALYLCASSPAGAHNRYGYTFGSGTRLTVV.

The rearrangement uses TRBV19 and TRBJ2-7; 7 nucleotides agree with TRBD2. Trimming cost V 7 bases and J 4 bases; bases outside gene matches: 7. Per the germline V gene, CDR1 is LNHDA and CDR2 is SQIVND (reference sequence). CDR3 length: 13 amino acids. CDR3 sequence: CASNYGEGYEQYF. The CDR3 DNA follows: TGTGCCAGTAATTATGGGGAGGGTTACGAGCAGTACTTC.

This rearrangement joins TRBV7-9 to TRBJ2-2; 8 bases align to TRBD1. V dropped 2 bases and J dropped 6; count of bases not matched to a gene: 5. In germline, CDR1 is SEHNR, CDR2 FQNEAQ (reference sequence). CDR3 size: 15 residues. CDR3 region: CASSLSRGRAGELFF. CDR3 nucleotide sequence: TGTGCCAGCAGCTTATCCAGGGGGCGGGCCGGGGAGCTGTTTTTT.

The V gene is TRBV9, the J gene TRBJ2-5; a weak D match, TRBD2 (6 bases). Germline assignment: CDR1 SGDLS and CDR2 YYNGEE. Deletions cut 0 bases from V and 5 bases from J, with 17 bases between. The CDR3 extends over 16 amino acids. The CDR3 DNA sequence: TGTGCCAGCAGCGTAGGGGCGGCTAGCGATAGCGAGACCCAGTACTTC. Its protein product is CASSVGAASDSETQYF.

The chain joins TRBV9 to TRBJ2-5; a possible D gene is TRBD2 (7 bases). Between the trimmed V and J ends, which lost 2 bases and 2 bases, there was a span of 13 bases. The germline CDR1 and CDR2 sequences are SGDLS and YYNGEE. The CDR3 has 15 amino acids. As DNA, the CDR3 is TGTGCCAGCAGCGTGGGGGGGCTAATGCAAGAGACCCAGTACTTC. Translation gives CASSVGGLMQETQYF.

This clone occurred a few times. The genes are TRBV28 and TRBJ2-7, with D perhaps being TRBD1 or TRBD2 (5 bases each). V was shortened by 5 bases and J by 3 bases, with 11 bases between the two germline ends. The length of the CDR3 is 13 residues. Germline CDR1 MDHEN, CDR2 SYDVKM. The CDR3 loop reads CASSPGRNYEQYF. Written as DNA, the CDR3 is TGTGCCAGCAGTCCGGGACGGAACTACGAGCAGTACTTC. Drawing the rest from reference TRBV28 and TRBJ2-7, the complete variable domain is DVKVTQSSRYLVKRTGEKVFLECVQDMDHENMFWYRQDPGLGLRLIYFSYDVKMKEKGDIPEGYSVSREKKERFSLILESASTNQTSMYLCASSPGRNYEQYFGPGTRLTVT.

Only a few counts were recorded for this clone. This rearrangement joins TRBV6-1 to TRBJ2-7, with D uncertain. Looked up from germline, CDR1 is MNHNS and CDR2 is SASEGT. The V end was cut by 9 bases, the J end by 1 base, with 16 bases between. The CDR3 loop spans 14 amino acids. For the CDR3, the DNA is TGTGCCAGTATCTCAACCCCGAGGTCCTACGAGCAGTACTTC. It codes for CASISTPRSYEQYF.

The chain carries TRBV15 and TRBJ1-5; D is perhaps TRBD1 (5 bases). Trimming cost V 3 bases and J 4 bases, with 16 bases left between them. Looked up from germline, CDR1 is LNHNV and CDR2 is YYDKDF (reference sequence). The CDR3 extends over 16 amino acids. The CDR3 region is CATSSGTRGKNQPQHF. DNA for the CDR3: TGTGCCACCAGCAGCGGGACCCGGGGGAAGAATCAGCCCCAGCATTTT. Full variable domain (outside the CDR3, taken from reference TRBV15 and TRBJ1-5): DAMVIQNPRYQVTQFGKPVTLSCSQTLNHNVMYWYQQKSSQAPKLLFHYYDKDFNNEADTPDNFQSRRPNTSFCFLDIRSPGLGDTAMYLCATSSGTRGKNQPQHFGDGTRLSIL.

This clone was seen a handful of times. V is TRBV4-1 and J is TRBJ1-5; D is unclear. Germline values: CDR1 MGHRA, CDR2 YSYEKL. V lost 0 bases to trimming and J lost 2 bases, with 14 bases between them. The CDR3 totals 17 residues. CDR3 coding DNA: TGCGCCAGCAGCCAAGATTGGACGGGCCGGGGCAATCAGCCCCAGCATTTT. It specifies CASSQDWTGRGNQPQHF.

CDR3: CASSSSLAGDVREQYF. CDR3 sequence (DNA): TGTGCCAGCAGCTCTTCTCTAGCGGGAGACGTGCGCGAGCAGTACTTC. The chain joins TRBV7-2 to TRBJ2-7; 10 nucleotides line up with TRBD2. Losses at the gene ends were 4 bases for V and 6 bases for J; bases not matched to a gene: 12. The CDR3 spans 16 residues. Germline V lookup: CDR1 SGHTA, CDR2 FQGNSA.

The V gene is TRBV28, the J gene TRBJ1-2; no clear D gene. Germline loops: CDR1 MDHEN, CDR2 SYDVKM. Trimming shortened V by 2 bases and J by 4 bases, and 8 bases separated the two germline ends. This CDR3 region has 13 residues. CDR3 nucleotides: TGTGCCAGCAGTTTAGGCAGGACCTATGGCTACACCTTC. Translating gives CASSLGRTYGYTF.

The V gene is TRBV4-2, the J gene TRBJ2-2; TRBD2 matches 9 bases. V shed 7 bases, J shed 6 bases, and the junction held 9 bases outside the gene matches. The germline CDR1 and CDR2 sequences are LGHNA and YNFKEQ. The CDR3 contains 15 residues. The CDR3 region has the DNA TGTGCCAGCACCGCTCCGGGACTAGCCCCCGGGGAGCTGTTTTTT. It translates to CASTAPGLAPGELFF.

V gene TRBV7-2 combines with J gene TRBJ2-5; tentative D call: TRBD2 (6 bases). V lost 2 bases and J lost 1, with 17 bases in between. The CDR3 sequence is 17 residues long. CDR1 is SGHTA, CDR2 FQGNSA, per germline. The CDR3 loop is CASSLTPSWGVQETQYF. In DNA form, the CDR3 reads TGTGCCAGCAGCTTAACCCCCTCGTGGGGGGTCCAAGAGACCCAGTACTTC.

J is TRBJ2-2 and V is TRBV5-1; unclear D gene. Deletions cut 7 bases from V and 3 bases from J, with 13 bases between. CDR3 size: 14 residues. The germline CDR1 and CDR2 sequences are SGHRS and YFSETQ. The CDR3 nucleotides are TGCGCCAGCGGCGAGGTCTCGGACACCGGGGAGCTGTTTTTT. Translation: CASGEVSDTGELFF.

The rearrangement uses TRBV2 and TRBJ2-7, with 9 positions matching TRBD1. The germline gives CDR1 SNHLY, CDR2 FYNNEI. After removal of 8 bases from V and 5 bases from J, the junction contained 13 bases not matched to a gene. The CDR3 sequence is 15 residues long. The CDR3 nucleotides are TGTGCCAGCCAGGCCCGGGACAGGGCGATAGACGAGCAGTACTTC. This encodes CASQARDRAIDEQYF.

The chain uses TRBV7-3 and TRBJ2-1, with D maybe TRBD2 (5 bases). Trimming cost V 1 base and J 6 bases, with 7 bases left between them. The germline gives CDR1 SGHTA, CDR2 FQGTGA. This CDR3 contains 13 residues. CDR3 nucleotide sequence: TGTGCCAGCAGCTTAAACGGGGTCAATGAGCAGTTCTTC. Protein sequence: CASSLNGVNEQFF.

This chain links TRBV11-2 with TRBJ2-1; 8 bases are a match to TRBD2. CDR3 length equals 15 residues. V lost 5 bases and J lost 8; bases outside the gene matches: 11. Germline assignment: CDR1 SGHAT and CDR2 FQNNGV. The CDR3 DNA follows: TGTGCCAGCAGCCCCGGGGGGGGCATTATCTATGAGCAGTTCTTC. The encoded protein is CASSPGGGIIYEQFF. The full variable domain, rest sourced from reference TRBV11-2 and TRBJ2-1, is EAGVAQSPRYKIIEKRQSVAFWCNPISGHATLYWYQQILGQGPKLLIQFQNNGVVDDSQLPKDRFSAERLKGVDSTLKIQPAKLEDSAVYLCASSPGGGIIYEQFFGPGTRLTVL.

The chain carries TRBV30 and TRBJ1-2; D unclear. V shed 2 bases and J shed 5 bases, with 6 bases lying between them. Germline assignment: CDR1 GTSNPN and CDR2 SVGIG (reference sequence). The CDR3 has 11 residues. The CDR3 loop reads CAWSLGYGYTF. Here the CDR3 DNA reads TGTGCCTGGAGTTTAGGGTATGGCTACACCTTC.

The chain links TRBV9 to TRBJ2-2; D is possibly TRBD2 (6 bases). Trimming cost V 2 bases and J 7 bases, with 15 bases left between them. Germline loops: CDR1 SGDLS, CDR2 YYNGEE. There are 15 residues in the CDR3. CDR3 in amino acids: CASSVGGTGIGELFF. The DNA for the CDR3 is TGTGCCAGCAGCGTGGGCGGGACTGGAATCGGGGAGCTGTTTTTT. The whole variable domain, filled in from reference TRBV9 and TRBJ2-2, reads DSGVTQTPKHLITATGQRVTLRCSPRSGDLSVYWYQQSLDQGLQFLIQYYNGEERAKGNILERFSAQQFPDLHSELNLSSLELGDSALYFCASSVGGTGIGELFFGEGSRLTVL.

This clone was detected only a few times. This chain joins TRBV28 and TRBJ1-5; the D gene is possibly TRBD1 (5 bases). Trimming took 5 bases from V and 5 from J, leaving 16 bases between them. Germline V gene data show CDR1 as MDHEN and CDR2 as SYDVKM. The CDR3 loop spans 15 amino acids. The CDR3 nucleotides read TGTGCCAGCAGTCCCCACCAGGGTGTAGATCAGCCCCAGCATTTT. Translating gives CASSPHQGVDQPQHF.